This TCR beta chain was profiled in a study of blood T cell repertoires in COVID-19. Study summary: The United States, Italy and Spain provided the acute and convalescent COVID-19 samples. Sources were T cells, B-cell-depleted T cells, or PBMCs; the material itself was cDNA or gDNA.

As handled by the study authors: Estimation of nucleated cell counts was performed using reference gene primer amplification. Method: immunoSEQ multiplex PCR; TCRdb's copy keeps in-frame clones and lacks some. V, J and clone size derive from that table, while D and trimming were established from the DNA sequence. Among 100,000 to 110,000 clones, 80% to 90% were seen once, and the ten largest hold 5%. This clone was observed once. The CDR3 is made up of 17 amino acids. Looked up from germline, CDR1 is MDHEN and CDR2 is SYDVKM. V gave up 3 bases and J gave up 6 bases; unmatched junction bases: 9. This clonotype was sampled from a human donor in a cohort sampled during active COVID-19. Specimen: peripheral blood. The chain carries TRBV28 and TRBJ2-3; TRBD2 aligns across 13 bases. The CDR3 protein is CASSFRTSGRAKDTQYF. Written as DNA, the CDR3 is TGTGCCAGCAGTTTCCGAACTAGCGGGAGGGCCAAGGATACGCAGTATTTT.